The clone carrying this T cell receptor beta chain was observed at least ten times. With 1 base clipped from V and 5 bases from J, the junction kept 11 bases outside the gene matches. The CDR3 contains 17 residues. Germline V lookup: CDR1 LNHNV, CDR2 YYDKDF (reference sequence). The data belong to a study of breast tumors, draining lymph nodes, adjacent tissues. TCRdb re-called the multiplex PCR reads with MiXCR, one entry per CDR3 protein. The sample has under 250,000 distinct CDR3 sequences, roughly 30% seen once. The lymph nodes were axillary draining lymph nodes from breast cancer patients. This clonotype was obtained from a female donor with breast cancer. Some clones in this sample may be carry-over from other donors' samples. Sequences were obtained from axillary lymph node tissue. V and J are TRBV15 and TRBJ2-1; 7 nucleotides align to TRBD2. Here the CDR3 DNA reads TGTGCCACCAGCAGAGCCCGGGGCGGGAGTAGTAACAATGAGCAGTTCTTC. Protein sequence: CATSRARGGSSNNEQFF. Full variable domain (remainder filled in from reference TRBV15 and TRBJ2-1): DAMVIQNPRYQVTQFGKPVTLSCSQTLNHNVMYWYQQKSSQAPKLLFHYYDKDFNNEADTPDNFQSRRPNTSFCFLDIRSPGLGDTAMYLCATSRARGGSSNNEQFFGPGTRLTVL.